Listed below are T cell receptor beta chains from one sample, sequenced in a study of T-cell memory formation after mild COVID-19. One entry per CDR3 protein results from TCRdb running MiXCR on the 5' RACE reads. Found here are approximately 350,000 distinct CDR3 sequences, 25% to 30% of them singletons; the top ten hold roughly 13%. Input material: PBMCs or a T cell subset sorted from them (not recorded which). The source of these receptors is an adult woman who had mild COVID-19 (a few samples of this study predate the infection). Cell type and time point are not known. The CDR3 runs from the conserved cysteine through the conserved F or W.

v_gene: TRBV24-1
j_gene: TRBJ2-1
CDR3aa: CATAASGYNEQFF

v_gene: TRBV25-1
j_gene: TRBJ2-6
CDR3aa: CASRQQGTAGANVLTF

v_gene: TRBV20-1
j_gene: TRBJ2-2
CDR3aa: CSARGLGEVGELFF

v_gene: TRBV27
j_gene: TRBJ2-2
CDR3aa: CATRPTPGTVNTGELFF

v_gene: TRBV5-1
j_gene: TRBJ2-7
CDR3aa: CASSVGALEQYF

v_gene: TRBV7-9
j_gene: TRBJ2-2
CDR3aa: CASSLVVAGASGELFF

v_gene: TRBV12-3/TRBV12-4
j_gene: TRBJ1-4
CDR3aa: CASRRLGQDTILATNEKLFF

v_gene: TRBV30
j_gene: TRBJ1-1
CDR3aa: CAWTPGTNTEAFF

v_gene: TRBV2
j_gene: TRBJ1-6
CDR3aa: CASTPSGGNSPLHF

v_gene: TRBV20-1
j_gene: TRBJ2-6
CDR3aa: CSADGQSSGANVLTF

v_gene: TRBV30
j_gene: TRBJ2-2
CDR3aa: CAWSKDWGQVFTGELFF

v_gene: TRBV29-1
j_gene: TRBJ1-2
CDR3aa: CSVESQDYGYTF

v_gene: TRBV7-2
j_gene: TRBJ2-7
CDR3aa: CASTPGGTRAPEQYF

v_gene: TRBV20-1
j_gene: TRBJ1-6
CDR3aa: CSARGPQGVGSPLHF

v_gene: TRBV14
j_gene: TRBJ2-7
CDR3aa: CASSYGTYYEQYF

v_gene: TRBV7-6
j_gene: TRBJ2-5
CDR3aa: CASSLVAVQETQYF

v_gene: TRBV6-5
j_gene: TRBJ2-1
CDR3aa: CASSYDRAVNEQFF

v_gene: TRBV20-1
j_gene: TRBJ2-1
CDR3aa: CSARGAGVPHNEQFF

v_gene: TRBV13
j_gene: TRBJ1-2
CDR3aa: CASSLGSAQDPNYGYTF

v_gene: TRBV7-7
j_gene: TRBJ2-5
CDR3aa: CASSSTGTGETQYF

v_gene: TRBV7-2
j_gene: TRBJ2-1
CDR3aa: CASSFGSGLAGGNEQFF

v_gene: TRBV6-5
j_gene: TRBJ2-2
CDR3aa: CASSYSGAANTGELFF

v_gene: TRBV24-1
j_gene: TRBJ2-1
CDR3aa: CATRDGGDEQFF

v_gene: TRBV7-2
j_gene: TRBJ2-1
CDR3aa: CASSLGLLEGANNEQFF

v_gene: TRBV7-8
j_gene: TRBJ2-3
CDR3aa: CASSNPRYPDTQYF

v_gene: TRBV7-9
j_gene: TRBJ1-4
CDR3aa: CASSAGTAINEKLFF

v_gene: TRBV7-2
j_gene: TRBJ1-1
CDR3aa: CASSETGWEAFF

v_gene: TRBV5-4
j_gene: TRBJ1-1
CDR3aa: CASSLGGQGSGNTEAFF

v_gene: TRBV20-1
j_gene: TRBJ2-7
CDR3aa: CSARARQGFNEQYF

v_gene: TRBV7-9
j_gene: TRBJ1-2
CDR3aa: CASSVWAGGPADYGYTF

v_gene: TRBV2
j_gene: TRBJ1-5
CDR3aa: CASGQENLNQPQHF

v_gene: TRBV6-5
j_gene: TRBJ2-1
CDR3aa: CASSPPGFTYNEQFF

v_gene: TRBV6-4
j_gene: TRBJ2-5
CDR3aa: CASSDNRPKGQTHFQETQYF

v_gene: TRBV12-3/TRBV12-4
j_gene: TRBJ2-7
CDR3aa: CASSLGAGRYEQYF

v_gene: TRBV4-1
j_gene: TRBJ1-4
CDR3aa: CASSQLQGQLFF

v_gene: TRBV24-1
j_gene: TRBJ1-5
CDR3aa: CATQGAWGQPQHF

v_gene: TRBV24-1
j_gene: TRBJ2-7
CDR3aa: CATSDFEGGPYYEQYF